This TCR beta chain was recorded in a study of cytomegalovirus exposure and HLA in healthy donors. This clone has only a few counts. Amplification used 60 Vbeta primers and 13 Jbeta primers. Produced via immunoSEQ multiplex PCR; TCRdb's table is partial and in-frame only. The sample consists of around 79,000 clones, roughly 73% of them appearing once. V lost 5 bases and J 4 bases, leaving 9 bases between the germline ends. Germline lookup yields CDR1 SGHTA and CDR2 FQGNSA. This CDR3 region has 13 residues. The receptor was derived from a woman between 35 and 50 years old in good health and CMV-seropositive. Sequences were obtained from PBMCs. The chain is built from TRBV7-2 and TRBJ1-3, with unresolved D. The CDR3 DNA reads TGTGCCAGCAGCCCTCCGGGGGGAAACACCATATATTTT. It codes for CASSPPGGNTIYF.